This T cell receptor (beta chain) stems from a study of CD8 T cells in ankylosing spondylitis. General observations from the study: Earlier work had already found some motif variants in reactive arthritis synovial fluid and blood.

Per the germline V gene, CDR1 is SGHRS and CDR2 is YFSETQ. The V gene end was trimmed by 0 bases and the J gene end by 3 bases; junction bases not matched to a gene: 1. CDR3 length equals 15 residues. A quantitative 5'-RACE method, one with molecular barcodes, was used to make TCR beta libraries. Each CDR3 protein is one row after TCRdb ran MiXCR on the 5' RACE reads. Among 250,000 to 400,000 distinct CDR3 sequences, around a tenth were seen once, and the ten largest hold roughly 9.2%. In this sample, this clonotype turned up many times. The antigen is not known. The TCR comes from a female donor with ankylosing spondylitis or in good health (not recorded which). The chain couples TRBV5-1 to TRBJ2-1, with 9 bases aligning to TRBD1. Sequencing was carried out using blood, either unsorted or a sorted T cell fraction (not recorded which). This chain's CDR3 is CASSLETGGYNEQFF. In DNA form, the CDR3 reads TGCGCCAGCAGCTTGGAGACAGGGGGCTACAATGAGCAGTTCTTC.